One sample yielded the 21 T cell receptor beta chains listed below, sequenced in a study of blood T cell repertoires in COVID-19. TCRdb's copy holds only in-frame clones and misses some; the assay was immunoSEQ multiplex PCR. The repertoire holds about 310,000 clones, with approximately 88% as singletons. The sequencing input was PBMCs or T cells enriched from blood (not recorded which). These receptors were taken from a woman between 18 and 29 years old who had recovered from COVID-19.

Here the CDR3 reads CASSHSWGGRAYEQYF. As DNA, the CDR3 is TGTGCCAGCAGTCACTCCTGGGGCGGTCGGGCCTACGAGCAGTACTTC. The chain combines TRBV27 with TRBJ2-7, with a tentative D call TRBD1 (5 bases). The CDR3 extends over 16 amino acids. The ends were cut back, 5 bases at V and 2 bases at J, with 19 bases in the middle. Looked up from germline, CDR1 is MNHEY and CDR2 is SMNVEV (reference sequence).

This chain connects TRBV11-2 to TRBJ1-2; TRBD1 might be the D (5 bases). Per germline, CDR1 SGHAT and CDR2 FQNNGV. The CDR3 length is 12 residues. Trimming took 0 bases from V and 13 from J, leaving 12 bases between them. CDR3 region: CASSLEGDFCTF. CDR3 DNA: TGTGCCAGCAGCTTAGAAGGGGACTTTTGCACCTTC.

This chain links TRBV5-1 with TRBJ2-5, with TRBD2 matching 7 bases. There are 16 residues in the CDR3. CDR1 SGHRS and CDR2 YFSETQ come from the germline V gene. Trimming cost V 0 bases and J 5 bases; bases outside gene matches: 10. CDR3 nucleotides: TGCGCCAGCAGCTTGGATGGAGCGGGATGGGGGGAGACCCAGTACTTC. Protein sequence: CASSLDGAGWGETQYF.

The genes are TRBV5-1 and TRBJ2-7; TRBD2 is a possible D gene (5 bases). Per the germline V gene, CDR1 is SGHRS and CDR2 is YFSETQ. The length of the CDR3 is 14 residues. V lost 7 bases to trimming and J lost 2 bases, with 16 bases between them. CDR3 DNA: TGCGCCAGCGCTGCTAGCCCCCCTACCTACGAGCAGTACTTC. It is translated as CASAASPPTYEQYF.

This clone was counted once. The V gene is TRBV15, the J gene TRBJ1-1; D possibly corresponds to TRBD1 (5 bases). The V gene lost 6 bases and the J gene lost 0 bases, with 11 bases spanning the gap. The CDR3 is 14 residues long. Looked up from germline, CDR1 is LNHNV and CDR2 is YYDKDF (reference sequence). The CDR3 here is CATRTAAMNTEAFF. CDR3 sequence (DNA): TGTGCCACCAGGACAGCAGCCATGAACACTGAAGCTTTCTTT.

The V call is TRBV27, the J call TRBJ1-6; D call uncertain. Between the trimmed V and J ends, which lost 3 bases and 9 bases, there was a span of 15 bases. Germline V gene lookup returns CDR1 MNHEY and CDR2 SMNVEV (reference sequence). The length of the CDR3 is 15 residues. CDR3 loop: CASSLSLRSFSPLHF. For the CDR3, the DNA is TGTGCCAGCAGTTTGTCTTTGCGATCATTTTCACCCCTCCACTTT.

This sequence joins TRBV28 and TRBJ1-1; TRBD1 matches at 9 bases. The CDR3 spans 14 residues. V gave up 5 bases and J gave up 11 bases; unmatched junction bases: 12. Germline V lookup: CDR1 MDHEN, CDR2 SYDVKM. The CDR3 spells CASSGGQGRVGAFF. As DNA, the CDR3 is TGTGCCAGCAGTGGAGGACAGGGGCGGGTCGGCGCTTTCTTT.

The V gene is TRBV27, the J gene TRBJ2-7; D is ambiguous. Deletions cut 4 bases from V and 7 bases from J, with 11 bases between. CDR3 size: 12 residues. The germline V gene encodes CDR1 MNHEY and CDR2 SMNVEV (reference sequence). DNA of the CDR3: TGTGCCAGCAGTTACCATGGTCGGGAGCAGTACTTC. Protein product: CASSYHGREQYF.

The V and J genes are TRBV4-3 and TRBJ1-2; maybe TRBD1 (5 bases). V lost 4 bases and J 4 bases, leaving 16 bases between the germline ends. The CDR3 totals 15 residues. CDR1 LGHNA and CDR2 YSLEER come from the germline V gene. The CDR3 region has the DNA TGCGCCAGCAGCCGCAGGTTAGGGGTCTCCTATGGCTACACCTTC. Its translation is CASSRRLGVSYGYTF.

As DNA, the CDR3 is TGTGCCAGCACCAGTCAGGGGGCCTGGGGCACTGAAGCTTTCTTT. Translated, it gives CASTSQGAWGTEAFF. The rearrangement joins TRBV28 to TRBJ1-1; 8 nucleotides line up with TRBD1. Germline loops: CDR1 MDHEN, CDR2 SYDVKM. This CDR3 comprises 15 residues. The V and J ends lost 7 bases and 4 bases, in that order; junction bases with no gene match: 11.

The chain links TRBV27 to TRBJ2-1; weak D call: TRBD1 (6 bases). Germline CDR1 and CDR2: MNHEY and SMNVEV (reference sequence). CDR3 length: 16 amino acids. Trimming left V 5 bases short and J 8 bases short, with 22 bases between. CDR3: CASSPGAGERFDEQFF. CDR3 DNA: TGTGCCAGCAGTCCTGGGGCAGGGGAGCGTTTCGATGAGCAGTTCTTC.

This rearrangement joins TRBV7-2 to TRBJ2-2; 11 nucleotides match TRBD2. J gave up 4 bases and V 7 bases, and 11 bases lay outside the gene matches. The CDR3 sequence is 17 residues long. From germline, CDR1 is SGHTA and CDR2 FQGNSA. The CDR3: CASNTPSGGHRTGELFF. The CDR3 bases are TGTGCCAGCAACACCCCTAGCGGGGGGCACCGCACCGGGGAGCTGTTTTTT.

This clone was seen only a few times. The rearrangement uses TRBV5-4 and TRBJ2-2, with 15 bases matching TRBD2. The CDR3 spans 18 residues. The V gene end was trimmed by 3 bases and the J gene end by 1 base; junction bases not matched to a gene: 4. The V gene's germline CDR1 is SGHNT and CDR2 YYREEE (reference sequence). DNA for the CDR3: TGTGCCAGCAGCTCCCCGGGACTAGCGGGAGGGAACACCGGGGAGCTGTTTTTT. Translation: CASSSPGLAGGNTGELFF.

V usage is TRBV9 and J usage is TRBJ2-7; the match to TRBD1 covers 8 bases. Germline trimming cut 0 bases from V and 3 bases from J; bases unmatched to any gene: 5. Per the germline V gene, CDR1 is SGDLS and CDR2 is YYNGEE. CDR3 length equals 15 residues. The CDR3 region has the DNA TGTGCCAGCAGCGTAGCTCCTACAGGGGGCTACGAGCAGTACTTC. Protein: CASSVAPTGGYEQYF.

This clone was observed a handful of times. V usage is TRBV3-1 (or the pseudogene TRBV3-2) and J usage is TRBJ2-3; 8 bases are shared with TRBD2. The CDR3 loop spans 15 amino acids. Germline V gene data show CDR1 as LGHDT and CDR2 as YNNKEL (reference sequence). V lost 3 bases to trimming and J lost 4 bases; unmatched junction nucleotides: 6. Here the CDR3 DNA reads TGTGCCAGCAGCCATCTGACGGGAGGGGCAGATACGCAGTATTTT. This codes for CASSHLTGGADTQYF.

This clone occurred a few times. CDR3 in DNA: TGTGCCAGCAGCGAAGGGACAGTGAGCCAAGAGACCCAGTACTTC. This codes for CASSEGTVSQETQYF. The chain has TRBV5-6 and TRBJ2-5; TRBD1 matches 7 bases. This CDR3 comprises 15 residues. The V gene end was trimmed by 4 bases and the J gene end by 1 base; junction bases not matched to a gene: 7. Germline V gene lookup returns CDR1 SGHDT and CDR2 YYEEEE. The whole variable domain, remainder taken from reference TRBV5-6 and TRBJ2-5, is DAGVTQSPTHLIKTRGQQVTLRCSPKSGHDTVSWYQQALGQGPQFIFQYYEEEERQRGNFPDRFSGHQFPNYSSELNVNALLLGDSALYLCASSEGTVSQETQYFGPGTRLLVL.

The J gene is TRBJ1-5, the V gene TRBV7-8, with 8 bases identical to TRBD1. Germline V lookup: CDR1 SGHVS, CDR2 FQNEAQ. The V gene end was trimmed by 5 bases and the J gene end by 7 bases; junction bases not matched to a gene: 7. The CDR3 covers 14 residues. CDR3 sequence (DNA): TGTGCCAGCAGCCTGACAGGGGCGGGGCAGCCCCAGCATTTT. Translation: CASSLTGAGQPQHF.

The chain uses TRBV6-5 and TRBJ1-1; D is unresolved. CDR3 length equals 14 residues. V lost 2 bases, J lost 4 bases, and 11 bases lay in between. Germline CDR1 is MNHEY and CDR2 is SVGAGI. The CDR3 loop reads CASSYASRSTEAFF. In DNA, the CDR3 is TGTGCCAGCAGTTACGCCTCGAGGTCCACTGAAGCTTTCTTT.

The chain combines TRBV5-4 with TRBJ1-3; TRBD1 is a possible D gene (5 bases). V was cut by 0 bases and J by 0 bases, with 10 bases left in between. Per the germline V gene, CDR1 is SGHNT and CDR2 is YYREEE (reference sequence). This CDR3 has 16 amino acids. The CDR3 reads CASSLAGLHSGNTIYF. The CDR3 DNA reads as TGTGCCAGCAGCTTGGCAGGGCTCCACTCTGGAAACACCATATATTTT.

The rearrangement links TRBV6-2 or TRBV6-3 to TRBJ1-5; 9 bases fit TRBD1. This CDR3 contains 14 residues. In germline, CDR1 is MNHEY, CDR2 SVGEGT. Trimming removed 6 bases from V and 6 bases from J; junction bases left unmatched: 6. CDR3 sequence: CASSLTGGLQPQHF. CDR3 DNA: TGTGCCAGCAGCCTTACAGGGGGCCTTCAGCCCCAGCATTTT.

V and J are TRBV6-5 and TRBJ2-2; 7 bases match TRBD2. Germline assignment: CDR1 MNHEY and CDR2 SVGAGI. The V and J ends lost 2 bases and 4 bases, in that order; junction bases with no gene match: 7. The CDR3 has 16 amino acids. The CDR3 region has the DNA TGTGCCAGCAGTTACAGACGGGGGGTTCGCACCGGGGAGCTGTTTTTT. This gives the protein CASSYRRGVRTGELFF.